This T cell receptor beta chain is drawn from a study of human T cells and chemical hapten exposure. Study-level information: Patients, mostly women, had alopecia areata, alopecia totalis or alopecia universalis.

The study's findings and limits: A positive correlation with patch test score was shown by PT1 expanded TCR counts.

The CDR3 has 15 residues. This sample's time point: patch test 2, 6 weeks after DPC sensitization. Specified treatment: therapeutic diphenylcyclopropenone sensitization with weekly scalp DPC. In the library, unique molecular identifiers were attached to individual cDNA molecules. From the RACE reads, TCRdb called clonotypes with MiXCR, one entry per CDR3 protein. This sample has tens of thousands of distinct CDR3 sequences; approximately 10% occur once, and the top ten carry roughly 2.3%. Worth noting for this clonotype: The target antigen is unknown.

The rearrangement joins TRBV21-1 to TRBJ2-5. TRBV21-1 constitutes a pseudogene. Sequencing used whole blood, obtained in connection with sensitization to the hapten diphenylcyclopropenone (DPC). The sequence came from a man aged 40-49 years with alopecia areata. Some clones in this sample may be carry-over from other donors' samples. CDR3 protein: CASSQVGRPQETQYF. CDR3 bases: TGTGCCAGCAGTCAGGTCGGCAGGCCTCAAGAGACCCAGTACTTC.